This T cell receptor (beta chain) was observed in a study of blood T cell repertoires in COVID-19. Looking at the study overall: The United States, Italy and Spain provided the acute and convalescent COVID-19 samples. The cDNA or gDNA used as material had been derived from T cells, B-cell-depleted T cells, or PBMCs.

Original analysis: Estimation of nucleated cell counts relied on the amplification of reference gene primers. TCRdb's copy holds only in-frame clones and misses some; the assay was immunoSEQ multiplex PCR. From that table come the V and J calls and clone size; the DNA was used to work out D and trimming. This sample has approximately 50,000 clones, with roughly 86% found just once. The CDR3 has 16 residues. CDR1 and CDR2 (germline): LGHNA, YNFKEQ. Trimming took off 4 bases at V and 6 bases at J, with 19 bases between the two ends. The chain recombines TRBV4-2 with TRBJ1-5; D gene uncertain. The sample comprised peripheral blood. The TCR was taken from a man older than 75 with active or convalescent COVID-19. As DNA, the CDR3 is TGTGCCAGCAGCCCCACTAAGTCCGGGGATGCTCAGCCCCAGCATTTT. It codes for CASSPTKSGDAQPQHF.